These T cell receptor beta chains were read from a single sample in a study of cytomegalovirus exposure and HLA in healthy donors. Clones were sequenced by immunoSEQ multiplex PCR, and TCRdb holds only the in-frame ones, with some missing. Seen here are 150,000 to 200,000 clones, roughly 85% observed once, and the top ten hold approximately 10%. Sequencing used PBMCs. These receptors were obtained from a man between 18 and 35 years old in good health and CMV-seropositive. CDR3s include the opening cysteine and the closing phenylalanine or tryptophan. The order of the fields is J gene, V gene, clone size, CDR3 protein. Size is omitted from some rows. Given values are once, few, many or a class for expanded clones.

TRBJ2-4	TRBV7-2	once	CASSLWREYLRGGNIQYF
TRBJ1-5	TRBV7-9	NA	CASSLGYQPQHF
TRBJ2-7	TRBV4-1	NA	CASSQVIQGNKEQYF
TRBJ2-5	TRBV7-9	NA	CASRRSFRLAAQETQYF
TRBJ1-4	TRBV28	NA	CASSSRGWLLGREKLFF
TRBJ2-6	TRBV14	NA	CASSRGEANVLTF
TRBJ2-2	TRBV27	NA	CASSSWLAVTGELFF
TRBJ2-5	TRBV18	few	CASSPSQTRLQETQYF
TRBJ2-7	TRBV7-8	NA	CASSLAGTGKLDF
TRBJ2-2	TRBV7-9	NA	CASSSTIRDRGNTGELFF
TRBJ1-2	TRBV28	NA	CASSLAGVQRNYGYTF
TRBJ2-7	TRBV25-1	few	CASSDLADEQYF
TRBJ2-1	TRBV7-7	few	CASSLETGGHNEQFF
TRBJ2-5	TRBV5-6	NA	CASSPDRPGGTQYF
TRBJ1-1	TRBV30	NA	CAWSFKQSRLNTEAFF
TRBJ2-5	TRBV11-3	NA	CASSAGGEETQYF